The source of this T cell receptor beta chain is a study of spatial heterogeneity in lung cancer. Study-wide background: Available follow-up PBMC samples, collected a median of roughly 2 years post-resection, were sequenced.

This CDR3 region has 14 residues. CDR1 is SGHKS and CDR2 is YYEKEE in the germline V gene (reference sequence). Trimming removed 0 bases at V and 5 bases at J, with 11 bases between. This clonotype was recorded at least ten times. Its antigen is currently unknown. As for time point: blood at routine non-recurrence follow-up after resection. Study-wide results and limits: TCRs found ubiquitously expanded in tumor appeared in blood more at resection than at follow-up.

MiXCR was run by TCRdb on the 5' RACE reads, yielding one entry per CDR3 protein. Among about 36,000 distinct CDR3 sequences listed, roughly 7.8% were seen once. This specimen was PBMCs, taken at follow-up. This chain joins TRBV5-5 and TRBJ2-5; D gene unclear. This TCR derives from a male donor with early-stage non-small cell lung cancer. This chain's CDR3 is CASSLDLASETQYF. CDR3 nucleotides: TGTGCCAGCAGCTTGGATTTAGCCTCCGAGACCCAGTACTTC.